This TCR beta chain came from a study of blood T cell repertoires in COVID-19. Study-wide context: Samples of COVID-19 (acute and convalescent) were obtained from the United States, Italy and Spain. PBMCs, B-cell-depleted T cells, or T cells provided the cDNA or gDNA that made up the material.

As handled by the study authors: Amplified reference gene primers provided the basis for estimating nucleated cell counts. Measured with immunoSEQ multiplex PCR; TCRdb has only the in-frame clones, and not every one. Clone size and the V and J calls come from that table; the DNA yielded D and trimming. The repertoire holds about 260,000 clones, approximately 85% seen once, with approximately 0.7% in the top ten. The CDR3 has 15 amino acids. V was clipped by 3 bases and J by 4 bases, with 12 bases between them. The germline V gene has CDR1 KGHSH and CDR2 LQKENI. The sequenced sample consisted of peripheral blood. The chain employs TRBV18 and TRBJ2-2; possibly TRBD1 for D (5 bases). This sequence was found in a human donor in a cohort sampled during active COVID-19. CDR3 sequence reads: CASSPGRVFTGELFF. The CDR3 nucleotides read TGTGCCAGCTCACCGGGCAGGGTCTTCACCGGGGAGCTGTTTTTT.